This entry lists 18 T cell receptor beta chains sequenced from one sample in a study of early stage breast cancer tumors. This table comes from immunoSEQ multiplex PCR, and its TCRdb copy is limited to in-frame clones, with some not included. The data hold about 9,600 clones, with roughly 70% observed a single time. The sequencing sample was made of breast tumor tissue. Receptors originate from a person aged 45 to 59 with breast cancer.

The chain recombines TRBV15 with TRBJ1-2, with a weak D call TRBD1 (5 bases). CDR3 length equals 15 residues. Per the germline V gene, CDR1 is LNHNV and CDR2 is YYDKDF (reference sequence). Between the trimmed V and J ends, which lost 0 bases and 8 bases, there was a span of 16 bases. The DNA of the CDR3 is TGTGCCACCAGCAGAGATCGCGCCTCGCGGGGCGGCTACACCTTC. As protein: CATSRDRASRGGYTF.

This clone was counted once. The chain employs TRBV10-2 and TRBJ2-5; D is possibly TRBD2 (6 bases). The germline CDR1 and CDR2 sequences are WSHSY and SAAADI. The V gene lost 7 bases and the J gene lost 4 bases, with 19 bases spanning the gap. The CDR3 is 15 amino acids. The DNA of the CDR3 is TGCGCCAGCACTCCACGAAACTGGAGGGGAGAGACCCAGTACTTC. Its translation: CASTPRNWRGETQYF.

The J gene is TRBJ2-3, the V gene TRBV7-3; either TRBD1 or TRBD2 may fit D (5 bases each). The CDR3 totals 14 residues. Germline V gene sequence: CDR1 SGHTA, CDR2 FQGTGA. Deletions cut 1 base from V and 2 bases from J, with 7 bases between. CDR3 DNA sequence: TGTGCCAGCAGCTTAAGGGACCACACAGATACGCAGTATTTT. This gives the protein CASSLRDHTDTQYF.

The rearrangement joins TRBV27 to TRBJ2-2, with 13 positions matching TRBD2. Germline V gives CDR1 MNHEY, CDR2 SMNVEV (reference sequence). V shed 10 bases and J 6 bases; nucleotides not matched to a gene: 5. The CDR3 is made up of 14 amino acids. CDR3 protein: CATRTSGSPGELFF. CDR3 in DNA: TGTGCCACCAGGACTAGCGGGAGTCCCGGGGAGCTGTTTTTT.

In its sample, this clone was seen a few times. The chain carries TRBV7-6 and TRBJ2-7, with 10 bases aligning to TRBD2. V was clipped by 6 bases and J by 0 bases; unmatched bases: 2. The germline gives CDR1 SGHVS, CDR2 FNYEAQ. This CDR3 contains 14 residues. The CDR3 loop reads CASRASGSSYEQYF. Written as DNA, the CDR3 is TGTGCCAGCAGAGCTAGCGGGAGCTCCTACGAGCAGTACTTC.

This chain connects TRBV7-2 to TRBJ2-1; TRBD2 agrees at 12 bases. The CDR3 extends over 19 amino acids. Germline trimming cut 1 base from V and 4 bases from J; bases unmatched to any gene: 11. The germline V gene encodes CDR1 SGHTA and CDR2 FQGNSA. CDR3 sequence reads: CASSLVGVASGRAYNEQFF. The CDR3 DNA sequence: TGTGCCAGCAGCTTAGTAGGGGTGGCTAGCGGGAGGGCATACAATGAGCAGTTCTTC.

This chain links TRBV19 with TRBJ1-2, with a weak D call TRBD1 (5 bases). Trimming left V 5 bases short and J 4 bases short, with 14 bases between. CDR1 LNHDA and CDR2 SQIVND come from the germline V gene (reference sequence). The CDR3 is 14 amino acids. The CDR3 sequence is CASSFHGGIYGYTF. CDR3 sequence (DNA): TGTGCCAGTAGTTTCCATGGGGGGATCTATGGCTACACCTTC.

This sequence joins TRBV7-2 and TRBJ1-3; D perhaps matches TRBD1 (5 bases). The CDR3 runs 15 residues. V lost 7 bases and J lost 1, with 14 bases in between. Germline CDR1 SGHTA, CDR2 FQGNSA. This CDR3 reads CASTFVGGSGNTIYF. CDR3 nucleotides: TGTGCCAGCACCTTTGTCGGGGGGTCTGGAAACACCATATATTTT.

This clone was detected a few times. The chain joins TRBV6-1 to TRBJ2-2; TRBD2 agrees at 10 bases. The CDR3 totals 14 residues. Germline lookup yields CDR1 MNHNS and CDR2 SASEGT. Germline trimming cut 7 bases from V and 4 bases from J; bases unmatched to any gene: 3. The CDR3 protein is CASKRGGLTGELFF. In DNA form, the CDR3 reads TGTGCCAGCAAGCGGGGGGGCCTCACCGGGGAGCTGTTTTTT.

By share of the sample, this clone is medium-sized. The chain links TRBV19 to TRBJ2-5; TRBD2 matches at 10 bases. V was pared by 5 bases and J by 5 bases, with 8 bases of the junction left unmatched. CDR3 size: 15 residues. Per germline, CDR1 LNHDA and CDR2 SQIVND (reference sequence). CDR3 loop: CASSAGTSVLETQYF. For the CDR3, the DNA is TGTGCCAGTAGTGCTGGGACTAGCGTGCTGGAGACCCAGTACTTC.

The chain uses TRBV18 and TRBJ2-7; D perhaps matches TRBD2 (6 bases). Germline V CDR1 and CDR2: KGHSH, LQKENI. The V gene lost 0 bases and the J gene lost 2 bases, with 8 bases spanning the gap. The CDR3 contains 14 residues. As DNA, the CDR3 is TGTGCCAGCTCACCACCAGCGGGCCCCTACGAGCAGTACTTC. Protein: CASSPPAGPYEQYF.

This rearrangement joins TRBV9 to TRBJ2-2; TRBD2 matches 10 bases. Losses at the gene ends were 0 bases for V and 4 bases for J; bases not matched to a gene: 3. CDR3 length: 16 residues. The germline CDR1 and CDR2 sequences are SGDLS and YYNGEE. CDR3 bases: TGTGCCAGCAGCGTAGTGAGCGGGGGGGCCACCGGGGAGCTGTTTTTT. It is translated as CASSVVSGGATGELFF.

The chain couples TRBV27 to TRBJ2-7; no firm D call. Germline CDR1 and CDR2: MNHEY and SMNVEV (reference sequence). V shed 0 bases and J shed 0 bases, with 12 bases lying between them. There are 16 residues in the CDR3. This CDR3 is CASSLSEPPSSYEQYF. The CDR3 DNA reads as TGTGCCAGCAGTTTATCGGAGCCCCCGAGCTCCTACGAGCAGTACTTC.

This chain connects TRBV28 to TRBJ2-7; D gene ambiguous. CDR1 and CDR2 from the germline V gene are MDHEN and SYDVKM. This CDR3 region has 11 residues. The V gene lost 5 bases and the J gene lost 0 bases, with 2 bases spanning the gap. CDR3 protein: CASSSSYEQYF. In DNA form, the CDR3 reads TGTGCCAGCAGTAGCTCCTACGAGCAGTACTTC.

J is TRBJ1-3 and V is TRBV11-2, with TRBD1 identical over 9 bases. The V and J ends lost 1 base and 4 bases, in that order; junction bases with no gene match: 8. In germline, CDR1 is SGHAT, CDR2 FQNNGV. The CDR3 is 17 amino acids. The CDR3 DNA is TGTGCCAGCAGCTTAGGAGGGACAGGGTTATCAGGAAACACCATATATTTT. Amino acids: CASSLGGTGLSGNTIYF.

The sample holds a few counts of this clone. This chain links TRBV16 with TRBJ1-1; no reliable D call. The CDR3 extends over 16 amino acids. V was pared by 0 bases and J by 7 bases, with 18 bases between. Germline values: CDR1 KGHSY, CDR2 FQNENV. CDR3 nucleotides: TGTGCCAGCAGCCAATCCAGTGTTTTAGAGACCTTTGAAGCTTTCTTT. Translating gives CASSQSSVLETFEAFF.

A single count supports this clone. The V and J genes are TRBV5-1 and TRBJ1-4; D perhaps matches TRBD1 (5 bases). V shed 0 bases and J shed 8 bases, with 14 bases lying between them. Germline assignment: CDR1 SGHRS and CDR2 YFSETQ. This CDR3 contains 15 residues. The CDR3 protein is CASSLGPPNREKLFF. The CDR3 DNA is TGCGCCAGCAGCTTGGGCCCTCCTAACAGGGAAAAACTGTTTTTT.

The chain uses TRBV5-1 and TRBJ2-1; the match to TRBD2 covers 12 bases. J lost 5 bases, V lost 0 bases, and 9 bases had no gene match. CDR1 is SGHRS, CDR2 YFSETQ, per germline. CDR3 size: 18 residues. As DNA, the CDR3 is TGCGCCAGCAGCTTGGGTCCTAGCGGGGGGGCCGGGCACAATGAGCAGTTCTTC. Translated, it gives CASSLGPSGGAGHNEQFF.